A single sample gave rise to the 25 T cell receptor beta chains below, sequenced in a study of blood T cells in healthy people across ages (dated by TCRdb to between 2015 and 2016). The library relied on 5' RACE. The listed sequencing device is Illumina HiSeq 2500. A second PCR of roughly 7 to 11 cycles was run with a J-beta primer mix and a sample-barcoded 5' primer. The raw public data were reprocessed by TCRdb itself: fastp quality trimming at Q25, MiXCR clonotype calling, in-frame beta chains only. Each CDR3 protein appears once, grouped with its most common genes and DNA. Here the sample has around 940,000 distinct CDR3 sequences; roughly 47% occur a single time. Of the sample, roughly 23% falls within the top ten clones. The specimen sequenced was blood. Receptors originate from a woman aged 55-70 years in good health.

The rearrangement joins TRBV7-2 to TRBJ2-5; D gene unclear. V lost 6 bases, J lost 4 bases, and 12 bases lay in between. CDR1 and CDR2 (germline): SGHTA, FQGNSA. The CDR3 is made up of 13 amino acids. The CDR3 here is CASRMGFVETQYF. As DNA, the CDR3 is TGTGCCAGCAGAATGGGGTTTGTAGAGACCCAGTACTTC. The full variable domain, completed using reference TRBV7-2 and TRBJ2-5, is GAGVSQSPSNKVTEKGKDVELRCDPISGHTALYWYRQSLGQGLEFLIYFQGNSAPDKSGLPSDRFSAERTGGSVSTLTIQRTQQEDSAVYLCASRMGFVETQYFGPGTRLLVL.

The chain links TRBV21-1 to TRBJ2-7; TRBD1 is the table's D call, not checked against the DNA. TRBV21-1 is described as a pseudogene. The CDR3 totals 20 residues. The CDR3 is CASSKVVRERNLSPTYEQYF. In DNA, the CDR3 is TGTGCCAGCAGCAAAGTTGTCCGGGAGCGAAACCTATCGCCGACCTACGAGCAGTACTTC.

DNA for the CDR3: TGTGCCAGCAGCCCAATCTTCTACAATGAGCAGTTCTTC. This encodes CASSPIFYNEQFF. The rearrangement joins TRBV5-5 to TRBJ2-1; no firm D call. The V gene lost 4 bases and the J gene lost 3 bases, with 8 bases spanning the gap. The CDR3 runs 13 residues. The germline V gene has CDR1 SGHKS and CDR2 YYEKEE (reference sequence).

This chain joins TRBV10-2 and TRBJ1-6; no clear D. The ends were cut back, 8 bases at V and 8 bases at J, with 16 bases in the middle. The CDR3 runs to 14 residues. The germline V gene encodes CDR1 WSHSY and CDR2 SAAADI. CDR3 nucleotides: TGCGCCAGCCACGACATCGGGCGGGATTCACCCCTCCACTTT. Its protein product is CASHDIGRDSPLHF.

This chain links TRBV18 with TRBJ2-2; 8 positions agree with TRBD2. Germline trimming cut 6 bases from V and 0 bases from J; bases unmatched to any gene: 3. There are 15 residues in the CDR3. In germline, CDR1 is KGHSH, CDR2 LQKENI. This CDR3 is CASSASGSNTGELFF. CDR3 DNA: TGTGCCAGCTCGGCTAGCGGGTCGAACACCGGGGAGCTGTTTTTT.

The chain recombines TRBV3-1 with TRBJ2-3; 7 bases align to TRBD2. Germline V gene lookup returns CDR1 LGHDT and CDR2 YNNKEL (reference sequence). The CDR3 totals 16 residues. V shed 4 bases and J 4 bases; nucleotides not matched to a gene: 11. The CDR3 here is CASSPRLASGPDTQYF. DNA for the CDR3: TGTGCCAGCAGCCCCAGACTAGCTAGTGGTCCAGATACGCAGTATTTT.

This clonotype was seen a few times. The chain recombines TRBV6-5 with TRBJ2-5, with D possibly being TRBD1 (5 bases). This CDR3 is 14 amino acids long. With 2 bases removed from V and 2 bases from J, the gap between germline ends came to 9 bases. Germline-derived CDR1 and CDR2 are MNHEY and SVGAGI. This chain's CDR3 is CASSYRQFQETQYF. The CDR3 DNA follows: TGTGCCAGCAGTTACCGACAGTTTCAAGAGACCCAGTACTTC.

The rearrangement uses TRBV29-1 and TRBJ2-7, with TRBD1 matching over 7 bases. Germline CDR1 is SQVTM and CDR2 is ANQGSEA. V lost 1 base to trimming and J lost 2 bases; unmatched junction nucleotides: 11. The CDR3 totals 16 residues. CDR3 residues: CSVEGRGFPPTYEQYF. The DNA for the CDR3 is TGCAGCGTTGAAGGCAGGGGGTTCCCTCCGACCTACGAGCAGTACTTC.

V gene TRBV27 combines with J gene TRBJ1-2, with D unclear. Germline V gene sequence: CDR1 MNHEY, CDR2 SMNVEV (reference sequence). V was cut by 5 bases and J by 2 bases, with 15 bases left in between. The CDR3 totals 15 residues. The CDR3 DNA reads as TGTGCCAGCAGTCCCCGGGTAGGGTACAACTATGGCTACACCTTC. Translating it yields CASSPRVGYNYGYTF.

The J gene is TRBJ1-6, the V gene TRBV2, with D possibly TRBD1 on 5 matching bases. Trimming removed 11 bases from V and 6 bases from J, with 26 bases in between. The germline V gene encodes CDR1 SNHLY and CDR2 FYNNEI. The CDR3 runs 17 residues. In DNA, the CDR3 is TGTGCCTCCCGGGGGAGGGGCCTCCACCTCGGTAATTCACCCCTCCACTTT. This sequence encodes CASRGRGLHLGNSPLHF. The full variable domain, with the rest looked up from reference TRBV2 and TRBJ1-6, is EPEVTQTPSHQVTQMGQEVILRCVPISNHLYFYWYRQILGQKVEFLVSFYNNEISEKSEIFDDQFSVERPDGSNFTLKIRSTKLEDSAMYFCASRGRGLHLGNSPLHFGNGTRLTVT.

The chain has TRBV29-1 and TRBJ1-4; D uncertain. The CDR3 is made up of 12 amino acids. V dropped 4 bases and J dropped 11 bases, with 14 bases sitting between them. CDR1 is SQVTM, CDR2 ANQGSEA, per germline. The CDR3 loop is CSVVASVGKLFF. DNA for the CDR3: TGCAGCGTTGTGGCTTCAGTTGGTAAACTGTTTTTT.

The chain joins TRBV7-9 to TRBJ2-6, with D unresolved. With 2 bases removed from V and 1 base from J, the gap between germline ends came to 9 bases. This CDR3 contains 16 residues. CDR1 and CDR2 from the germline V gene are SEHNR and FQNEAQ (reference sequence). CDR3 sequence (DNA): TGTGCCAGCAGCTTAAGGCAATTATCTGGGGCCAACGTCCTGACTTTC. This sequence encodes CASSLRQLSGANVLTF.

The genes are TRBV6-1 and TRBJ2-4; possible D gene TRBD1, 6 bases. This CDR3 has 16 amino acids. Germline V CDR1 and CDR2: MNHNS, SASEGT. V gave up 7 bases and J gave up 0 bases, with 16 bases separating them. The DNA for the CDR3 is TGTGCCAGCACCGTTTGGGACAACCTAGCCAAAAACATTCAGTACTTC. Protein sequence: CASTVWDNLAKNIQYF.

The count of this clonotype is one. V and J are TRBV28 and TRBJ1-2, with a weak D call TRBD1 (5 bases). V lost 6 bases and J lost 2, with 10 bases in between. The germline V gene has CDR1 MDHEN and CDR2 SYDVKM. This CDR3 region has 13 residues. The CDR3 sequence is CASRMGGNYGYTF. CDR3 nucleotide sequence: TGTGCCAGCAGGATGGGGGGGAACTATGGCTACACCTTC.

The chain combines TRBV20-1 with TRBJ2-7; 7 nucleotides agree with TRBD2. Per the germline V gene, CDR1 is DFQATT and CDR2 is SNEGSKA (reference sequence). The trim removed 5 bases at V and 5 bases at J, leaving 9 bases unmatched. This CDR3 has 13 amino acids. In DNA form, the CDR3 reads TGCAGTGCTGACCCGGGGGGAGGCCACGAGCAGTACTTC. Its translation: CSADPGGGHEQYF.

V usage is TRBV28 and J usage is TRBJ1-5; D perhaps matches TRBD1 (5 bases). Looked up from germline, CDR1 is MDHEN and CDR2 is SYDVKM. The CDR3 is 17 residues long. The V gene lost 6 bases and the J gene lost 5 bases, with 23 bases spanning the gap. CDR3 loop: CASRSPSPGTADQPQHF. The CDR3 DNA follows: TGTGCCAGCAGGTCTCCCTCACCCGGGACCGCGGATCAGCCCCAGCATTTT.

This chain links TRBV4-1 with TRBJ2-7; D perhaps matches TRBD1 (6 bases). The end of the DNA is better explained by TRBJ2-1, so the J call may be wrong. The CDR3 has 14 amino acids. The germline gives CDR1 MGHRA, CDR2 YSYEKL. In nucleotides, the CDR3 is TGCGCCAGCAGTATGGACAGTCCTTGGGATGAGCAGTTCTTC. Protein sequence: CASSMDSPWDEQFF.

The CDR3: CATLPGTGYGYTF. The CDR3 DNA sequence: TGTGCCACCTTACCCGGTACGGGCTATGGCTACACCTTC. V usage is TRBV28 and J usage is TRBJ1-2; D gene ambiguous. Germline V gene sequence: CDR1 MDHEN, CDR2 SYDVKM. The CDR3 covers 13 residues. V was trimmed by 10 bases and J by 4 bases, leaving 16 bases between them.

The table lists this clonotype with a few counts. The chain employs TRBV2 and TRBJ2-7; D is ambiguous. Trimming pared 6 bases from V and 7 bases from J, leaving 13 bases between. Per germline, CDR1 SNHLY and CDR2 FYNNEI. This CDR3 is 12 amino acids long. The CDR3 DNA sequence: TGTGCCAGCAGGTGGCTAATCGAGGAGCAGTACTTC. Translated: CASRWLIEEQYF. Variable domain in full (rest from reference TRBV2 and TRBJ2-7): EPEVTQTPSHQVTQMGQEVILRCVPISNHLYFYWYRQILGQKVEFLVSFYNNEISEKSEIFDDQFSVERPDGSNFTLKIRSTKLEDSAMYFCASRWLIEEQYFGPGTRLTVT.

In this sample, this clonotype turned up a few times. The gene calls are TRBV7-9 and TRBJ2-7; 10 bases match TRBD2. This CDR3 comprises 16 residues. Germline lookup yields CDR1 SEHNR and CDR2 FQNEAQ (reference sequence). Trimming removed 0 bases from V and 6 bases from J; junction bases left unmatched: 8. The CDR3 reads CASSLALLAGFGEQYF. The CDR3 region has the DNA TGTGCCAGCAGCTTAGCGTTACTAGCGGGATTCGGCGAGCAGTACTTC. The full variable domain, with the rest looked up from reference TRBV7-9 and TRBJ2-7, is DTGVSQNPRHKITKRGQNVTFRCDPISEHNRLYWYRQTLGQGPEFLTYFQNEAQLEKSRLLSDRFSAERPKGSFSTLEIQRTEQGDSAMYLCASSLALLAGFGEQYFGPGTRLTVT.

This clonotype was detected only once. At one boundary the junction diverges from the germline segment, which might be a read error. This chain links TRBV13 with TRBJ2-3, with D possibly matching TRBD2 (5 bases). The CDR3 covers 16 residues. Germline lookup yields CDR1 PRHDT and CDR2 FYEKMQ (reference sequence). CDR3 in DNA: TGTACCAGCAGCTTTGTCCCAGCGGAGAGCACTGATACGCAGTATTTT. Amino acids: CTSSFVPAESTDTQYF.

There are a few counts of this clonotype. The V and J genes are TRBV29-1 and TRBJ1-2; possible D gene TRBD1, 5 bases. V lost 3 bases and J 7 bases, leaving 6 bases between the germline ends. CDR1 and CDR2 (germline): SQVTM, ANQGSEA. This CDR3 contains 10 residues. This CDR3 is CSVEQGGYTF. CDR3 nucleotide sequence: TGCAGCGTTGAGCAGGGTGGCTACACCTTC. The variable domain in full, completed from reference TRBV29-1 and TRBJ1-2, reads SAVISQKPSRDICQRGTSLTIQCQVDSQVTMMFWYRQQPGQSLTLIATANQGSEATYESGFVIDKFPISRPNLTFSTLTVSNMSPEDSSIYLCSVEQGGYTFGSGTRLTVV.

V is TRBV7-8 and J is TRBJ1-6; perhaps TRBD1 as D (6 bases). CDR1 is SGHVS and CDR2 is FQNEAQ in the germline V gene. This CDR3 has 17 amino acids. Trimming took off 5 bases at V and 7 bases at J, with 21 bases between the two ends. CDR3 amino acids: CASSVKTGAYPNSPLHF. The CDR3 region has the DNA TGTGCCAGCAGCGTAAAGACAGGAGCGTACCCAAATTCACCCCTCCACTTT.

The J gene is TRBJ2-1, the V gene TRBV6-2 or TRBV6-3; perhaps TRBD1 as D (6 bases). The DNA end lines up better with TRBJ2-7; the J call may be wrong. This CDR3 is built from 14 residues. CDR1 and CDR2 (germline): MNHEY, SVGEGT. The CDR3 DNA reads TGTGCCAGCTGTGTACAGGGCTCCTACAATGAGCAGTACTTC. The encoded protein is CASCVQGSYNEQYF.

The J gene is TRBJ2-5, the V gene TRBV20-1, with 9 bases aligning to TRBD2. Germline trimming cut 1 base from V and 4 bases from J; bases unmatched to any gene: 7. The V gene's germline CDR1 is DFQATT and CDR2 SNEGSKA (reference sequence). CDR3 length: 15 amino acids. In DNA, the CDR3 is TGCAGTGCTAGAGTCCGCGGGAGGGAAATAGAGACCCAGTACTTC. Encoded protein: CSARVRGREIETQYF.